One T cell receptor (beta chain) is described in this entry. What it binds is unknown. This specimen belongs to a study of T cells in Graves' hyperthyroidism and ophthalmopathy. In the study overall: At the time of initial diagnosis and before any treatment, peripheral blood was collected. Study-wide results and caveats: Most thyroid-expanded clonotypes above 0.001 were also found in blood.

Uncontrolled infection, other autoimmune disease, pregnancy and lactation each barred patients from inclusion. Predating any ophthalmopathy symptoms, the blood sample was taken at first hyperthyroidism diagnosis. Using RNA transcripts as the source, TCR beta CDR3 regions were amplified. Using the HTBI primer set, a first-round RT-PCR was run on the TCR CDR3. TCRdb recomputed calls from the multiplex PCR reads with MiXCR, one row per CDR3 protein. The sample lists over 700,000 distinct CDR3 sequences; 18% were seen once. The length of the CDR3 is 16 residues. V was shortened by 5 bases and J by 0 bases, with 14 bases between the two germline ends. The V gene's germline CDR1 is SGHAT and CDR2 FQNNGV.

The source is a woman aged 45 to 65 with Graves' hyperthyroidism that later progressed to Graves' ophthalmopathy. The sample comprised blood. This chain uses TRBV11-2 with TRBJ2-4, with D maybe TRBD2 (5 bases). The CDR3 loop reads CASSPEPGVAKNIQYF. The CDR3 DNA sequence: TGTGCCAGCAGCCCCGAACCCGGGGTAGCCAAAAACATTCAGTACTTC.